Below, 20 T cell receptor beta chains from the same sample are listed, as sequenced in a study of blood T cells in healthy people across ages. Sample-barcoded 5' priming and a J-beta primer mix drove a second PCR of roughly 7 to 11 cycles. One entry per CDR3 protein results from TCRdb running MiXCR on the 5' RACE reads. The table lists roughly 1,500,000 distinct CDR3 sequences, almost 35% of them singletons. The sequencing sample was made of blood. The receptors derive from a woman aged 30 to 39 in good health.

The chain uses TRBV6-1 and TRBJ2-5; TRBD1 matches at 11 bases. From germline, CDR1 is MNHNS and CDR2 SASEGT. V shed 7 bases and J 5 bases; nucleotides not matched to a gene: 15. The CDR3 has 17 residues. The CDR3 sequence is CASMMKLRTGGWETQYF. The CDR3 nucleotides read TGTGCCAGCATGATGAAGCTAAGGACAGGGGGCTGGGAGACCCAGTACTTC.

J is TRBJ1-2 and V is TRBV5-1, with a weak D call TRBD1 (6 bases). Germline V gene sequence: CDR1 SGHRS, CDR2 YFSETQ. There are 16 residues in the CDR3. V lost 0 bases, J lost 5 bases, and 17 bases lay in between. The CDR3: CASSLEAGALSYGYTF. The CDR3 region has the DNA TGCGCCAGCAGCTTGGAGGCGGGGGCCCTTAGTTATGGCTACACCTTC.

This clonotype has only a few counts. The rearrangement uses TRBV5-5 and TRBJ2-2, with D possibly matching TRBD2 (5 bases). Trimming took 4 bases from V and 8 from J, leaving 18 bases between them. The CDR3 runs 15 residues. Germline V gives CDR1 SGHKS, CDR2 YYEKEE (reference sequence). Here the CDR3 reads CASSVTRRLEGELFF. CDR3 nucleotides: TGTGCCAGCAGCGTAACTAGGCGGCTCGAGGGGGAGCTGTTTTTT.

Ten or more counts support this clonotype. This sequence joins TRBV29-1 and TRBJ2-3; a possible D gene is TRBD2 (7 bases). CDR1 SQVTM and CDR2 ANQGSEA come from the germline V gene. The CDR3 totals 15 residues. V dropped 2 bases and J dropped 10 bases, with 22 bases sitting between them. The CDR3 nucleotides read TGCAGCGTTGAAACCCCTAGCGGTCATAGGGGGTCGCAGTATTTT. Encoded protein: CSVETPSGHRGSQYF.

The V call is TRBV5-1, the J call TRBJ2-4, with 12 bases fitting TRBD1. The DNA end favors TRBJ2-7, so the J call may be wrong. CDR1 is SGHRS, CDR2 YFSETQ, per germline. CDR3 length: 15 amino acids. CDR3 DNA sequence: TGCGCCAGCAGCCCGGGGACAGGGGGCTACTACGAGCAGTACTTC. It is translated as CASSPGTGGYYEQYF.

The chain uses TRBV20-1 and TRBJ2-1; 13 bases are a match to TRBD2. Germline trimming cut 6 bases from V and 8 bases from J; bases unmatched to any gene: 13. The germline V gene has CDR1 DFQATT and CDR2 SNEGSKA (reference sequence). The CDR3 is 16 residues long. CDR3 residues: CSAKPGTSGTHHEQFF. The CDR3 DNA reads as TGCAGTGCAAAACCCGGGACTAGCGGGACGCACCATGAGCAGTTCTTC.

The table lists this clonotype with many counts. The rearrangement joins TRBV6-6 to TRBJ2-7; 10 nucleotides agree with TRBD1. The V and J ends lost 4 bases and 0 bases, in that order; junction bases with no gene match: 6. The germline V gene encodes CDR1 MNHNY and CDR2 SVGAGI (reference sequence). The CDR3 has 16 amino acids. CDR3 sequence: CASSSAGTGASYEQYF. DNA for the CDR3: TGTGCCAGCAGTTCTGCCGGGACAGGGGCCTCCTACGAGCAGTACTTC.

V is TRBV6-2 or TRBV6-3 and J is TRBJ1-1; 7 nucleotides match TRBD1. The CDR3 runs 14 residues. V shed 5 bases, J shed 1 base, and the junction held 4 bases outside the gene matches. The V gene's germline CDR1 is MNHEY and CDR2 SVGEGT. The CDR3 coding sequence is TGTGCCAGCAGTGGACAGGCTGCGAACACTGAAGCTTTCTTT. This codes for CASSGQAANTEAFF.

This clonotype was detected many times. The rearrangement uses TRBV20-1 and TRBJ1-5; possibly TRBD1 for D (6 bases). From germline, CDR1 is DFQATT and CDR2 SNEGSKA (reference sequence). Trimming cost V 1 base and J 2 bases, with 21 bases left between them. The CDR3 loop spans 18 amino acids. This CDR3 reads CSARGGGGGLSGNQPQHF. CDR3 nucleotide sequence: TGCAGTGCTAGAGGTGGGGGTGGGGGGCTATCCGGCAATCAGCCCCAGCATTTT.

The rearrangement joins TRBV3-1 to TRBJ2-7, with a tentative D call TRBD2 (6 bases). Germline V gene lookup returns CDR1 LGHDT and CDR2 YNNKEL (reference sequence). This CDR3 comprises 14 residues. V lost 5 bases and J 2 bases, leaving 13 bases between the germline ends. CDR3 region: CASSFWRDPYEQYF. The CDR3 nucleotides read TGTGCCAGCAGCTTCTGGCGGGACCCCTACGAGCAGTACTTC.

The rearrangement joins TRBV4-2 to TRBJ2-5; 9 bases agree with TRBD1. After removal of 4 bases from V and 5 bases from J, the junction contained 14 bases not matched to a gene. Germline V gives CDR1 LGHNA, CDR2 YNFKEQ. This CDR3 contains 17 residues. CDR3 nucleotide sequence: TGTGCCAGCAGCCCCAATAGGGGGACAGGGATCTGGGAGACCCAGTACTTC. Amino acids: CASSPNRGTGIWETQYF.

Regarding this clonotype: The junction differs from germline at one of its ends, possibly a read error. The chain links TRBV20-1 to TRBJ2-5; 11 bases map to TRBD1. CDR1 is DFQATT and CDR2 is SNEGSKA in the germline V gene (reference sequence). This CDR3 is built from 15 residues. CDR3 nucleotides: TGCAGTGCTAGCTTTGAGGACAGGGGGCGAGAGATCCAGTACTTC. Its translation is CSASFEDRGREIQYF.

J is TRBJ2-1 and V is TRBV20-1; 7 bases fit TRBD2. Germline CDR1 DFQATT, CDR2 SNEGSKA (reference sequence). The CDR3 is 13 residues long. J gave up 8 bases and V 4 bases, and 8 bases lay outside the gene matches. Written as DNA, the CDR3 is TGCAGTGCTAAGGCTAGCGGCGTCGATGAGCAGTTCTTC. Translated, it gives CSAKASGVDEQFF.

This clonotype appeared a few times. This chain links TRBV19 with TRBJ2-7, with 8 bases matching TRBD2. The CDR3 runs 14 residues. J gave up 6 bases and V 7 bases, and 11 bases lay outside the gene matches. CDR1 is LNHDA, CDR2 SQIVND, per germline (reference sequence). CDR3 nucleotides: TGTGCCAGTACCAGTGTGGCGGGAGGTGCCGAGCAGTACTTC. It codes for CASTSVAGGAEQYF.

The chain carries TRBV20-1 and TRBJ2-7, with 9 bases lining up with TRBD2. Germline V CDR1 and CDR2: DFQATT, SNEGSKA (reference sequence). This CDR3 is 14 amino acids long. The ends lost 5 bases at V and 2 bases at J; junction bases unmatched: 7. CDR3: CSASDGGGAYEQYF. CDR3 nucleotides: TGCAGTGCTTCCGATGGCGGGGGGGCCTACGAGCAGTACTTC.

The chain combines TRBV18 with TRBJ1-1; tentatively, D is TRBD1 (5 bases). The CDR3 length is 13 residues. V was pared by 6 bases and J by 3 bases, with 11 bases between. Germline loops: CDR1 KGHSH, CDR2 LQKENI. The CDR3 region is CASSPDMDTEAFF. The CDR3 DNA reads as TGTGCCAGCTCGCCGGACATGGACACTGAAGCTTTCTTT.

This clonotype has at least ten counts. J is TRBJ2-1 and V is TRBV29-1, with 7 bases lining up with TRBD2. Germline values: CDR1 SQVTM, CDR2 ANQGSEA. The CDR3 contains 13 residues. The trim removed 4 bases at V and 8 bases at J, leaving 8 bases unmatched. CDR3 nucleotides: TGCAGCGTTGTAGCGGGCCCTGGTTATGAGCAGTTCTTC. This codes for CSVVAGPGYEQFF.

Notes on this clonotype: Sequence at one end of the junction differs from germline and may be a read error. The chain couples TRBV7-6 to TRBJ1-6; D call uncertain. This CDR3 has 15 amino acids. Germline V CDR1 and CDR2: SGHVS, FNYEAQ. The CDR3 sequence: CACSPPLAYNSPLHF. The CDR3 nucleotides read TGTGCCTGCAGCCCCCCGCTAGCCTATAATTCACCCCTCCACTTT.

This clonotype occurred once. The gene calls are TRBV4-1 and TRBJ2-7; D ambiguous. Germline CDR1 reads MGHRA; CDR2 reads YSYEKL. V was clipped by 0 bases and J by 3 bases, with 12 bases between them. The CDR3 runs to 15 residues. CDR3 DNA: TGCGCCAGCAGCCAAGATGCAGGCTACCTCTACGAGCAGTACTTC. Translated: CASSQDAGYLYEQYF.

The sample holds many counts of this clonotype. The chain uses TRBV7-3 and TRBJ2-7; TRBD2 matches 12 bases. With V trimmed by 5 bases and J by 4 bases, 6 bases remained unmatched. Germline V lookup: CDR1 SGHTA, CDR2 FQGTGA. The CDR3 loop spans 15 amino acids. The CDR3 region is CASSVLAGGRYEQYF. The CDR3, as DNA: TGTGCCAGCAGCGTACTAGCGGGAGGCAGGTACGAGCAGTACTTC.